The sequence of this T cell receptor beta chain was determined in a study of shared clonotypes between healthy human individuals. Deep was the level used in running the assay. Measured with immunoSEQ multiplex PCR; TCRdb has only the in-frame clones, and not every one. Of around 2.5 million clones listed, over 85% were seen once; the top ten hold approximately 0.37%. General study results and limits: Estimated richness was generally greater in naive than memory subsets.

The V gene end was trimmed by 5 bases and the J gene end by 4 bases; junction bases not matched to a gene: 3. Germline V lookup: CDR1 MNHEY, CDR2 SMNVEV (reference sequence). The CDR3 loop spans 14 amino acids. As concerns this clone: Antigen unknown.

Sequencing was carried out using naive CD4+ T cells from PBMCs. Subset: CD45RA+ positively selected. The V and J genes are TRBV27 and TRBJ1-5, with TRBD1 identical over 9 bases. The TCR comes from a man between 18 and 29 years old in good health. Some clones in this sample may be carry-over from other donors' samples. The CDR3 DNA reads TGTGCCAGCAGTCCCGGGACAGGGAATCAGCCCCAGCATTTT. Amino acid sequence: CASSPGTGNQPQHF.